The rows below give T cell receptor beta chains drawn from one sample of a study of T cells in Graves' hyperthyroidism and ophthalmopathy. TCRdb reprocessed the multiplex PCR reads via MiXCR and lists one record per CDR3 protein. This sample has approximately 150,000 distinct CDR3 sequences; 9.4% occur once, and the top ten carry approximately 20%. Sequenced sample: blood. These receptors all come from a woman aged 18 to 35 with Graves' hyperthyroidism that later progressed to Graves' ophthalmopathy. CDR3s include the opening cysteine and the closing phenylalanine or tryptophan. A D gene is named only where the DNA matches it firmly. Only part of the rows carry a size: once, few, many, or a class if the clone is expanded.

>TRBJ2-1|TRBV6-5|many|TRBD2
TGTGCCAGCAGTTCCCTGGGGCGGGGGGGCCTCGATGAGCAGTTCTTC
CASSSLGRGGLDEQFF
>TRBJ1-5|TRBV20-1|many|TRBD1
TGCAGTGCTAGCCAGAGTCGTTCAGGGGGCTCATATGGCAATCAGCCCCAGCATTTT
CSASQSRSGGSYGNQPQHF
>TRBJ1-6|TRBV30|NA|NA
TGTGCCTGGAGTAATAGGGCCACTGGGAATTCACCCCTCCACTTT
CAWSNRATGNSPLHF
>TRBJ2-5|TRBV6-5|once|NA
TGTGCCAGCAGTTACTCGTCCCTGACTAGTCGGGAGACCCAGTACTTC
CASSYSSLTSRETQYF
>TRBJ2-1|TRBV30|many|NA
TGTGCCTGGAGTCTCTCCTCCTACAATGAGCAGTTCTTC
CAWSLSSYNEQFF
>TRBJ2-7|TRBV2|many|NA
TGTGCCAGCAGTTTAACAAGCGAGCAGTACTTC
CASSLTSEQYF
>TRBJ1-2|TRBV7-9|many|NA
TGTGCCAGCAGCTTGCAGGAACCCAACTATGGCTACACCTTC
CASSLQEPNYGYTF
>TRBJ1-1|TRBV19|NA|NA
TGTGCCAGTAGTATACCCGGGAGAGGGAACACTGAAGCTTTCTTT
CASSIPGRGNTEAFF
>TRBJ1-2|TRBV25-1|few|TRBD1
TGTGCCAGCAGTGAATCCGGGACAGGGTTTGGCTACACCTTC
CASSESGTGFGYTF
>TRBJ2-1|TRBV19|few|TRBD2
TGTGCCAGTAGTATAGAAAGGACTAGCAGCATCAATGAGCAGTTCTTC
CASSIERTSSINEQFF